This entry is about one T cell receptor beta chain. Time point specified: after dendritic cell vaccination, including at tumor progression/relapse. This sample is drawn from a study of glioma-infiltrating T cells after dendritic cell vaccination. This CDR3 comprises 13 residues. Trimming stripped 2 bases from V and 6 bases from J, with 12 bases between. The germline gives CDR1 GTSNPN, CDR2 SVGIG (reference sequence). Generated by immunoSEQ multiplex PCR, the TCRdb table keeps only in-frame clones and is missing some. The table lists approximately 110,000 clones, 90% of them singletons, with 2.5% to 3.5% in the top ten.

The V and J genes are TRBV30 and TRBJ2-3; TRBD2 might be the D (6 bases). This TCR was sampled from a human donor with glioblastoma. The material sequenced was blood, taken after dendritic cell vaccination. The CDR3 sequence is CAWSSLLADTQYF. The CDR3 DNA is TGTGCCTGGAGTTCCCTCCTAGCGGATACGCAGTATTTT.